One and the same sample provided the 21 T cell receptor beta chains below, sequenced in a study of OX40 agonist ivuxolimab in advanced cancers. Using immunoSEQ multiplex PCR, the repertoire was profiled, and TCRdb retains in-frame clones only, with some absent. This table holds more than 45,000 clones, less than 90% found once. The sequences come from CD4+ or CD8+ T cells sorted from blood, collected in a trial of the OX40 agonist ivuxolimab. The receptors come from an adult with an advanced solid tumor such as melanoma, head and neck, liver or kidney cancer.

The gene calls are TRBV7-4 and TRBJ2-7, with 7 bases matching TRBD2. The germline V gene has CDR1 SGHVT and CDR2 SQSDAQ. The V and J ends lost 5 bases and 4 bases, in that order; junction bases with no gene match: 5. CDR3 length: 13 residues. Here the CDR3 reads CASSPSGVYEQYF. The CDR3 DNA reads as TGTGCCAGCAGCCCCAGCGGGGTATACGAGCAGTACTTC.

J is TRBJ2-3 and V is TRBV10-3; the D is unclear. CDR1 is ENHRY and CDR2 is SYGVKD in the germline V gene. Between the trimmed V and J ends, which lost 10 bases and 6 bases, there was a span of 20 bases. This CDR3 has 14 residues. The CDR3 spells CATSGGVESDTQYF. The DNA for the CDR3 is TGTGCCACCTCTGGCGGCGTCGAGTCGGATACGCAGTATTTT.

The V gene is TRBV6-6, the J gene TRBJ1-1, with D maybe TRBD1 (6 bases). This CDR3 is built from 15 residues. From germline, CDR1 is MNHNY and CDR2 SVGAGI (reference sequence). V lost 0 bases to trimming and J lost 5 bases, with 13 bases between them. In DNA form, the CDR3 reads TGTGCCAGCAGTTACTCGGGGGGGCGCGGTACTGAAGCTTTCTTT. It encodes CASSYSGGRGTEAFF.

The chain carries TRBV28 and TRBJ2-3; tentatively, D is TRBD2 (6 bases). The CDR3 has 13 amino acids. Germline V gene lookup returns CDR1 MDHEN and CDR2 SYDVKM. V was cut by 4 bases and J by 8 bases, with 13 bases left in between. CDR3 loop: CASSSIGGGTQYF. For the CDR3, the DNA is TGTGCCAGCAGTTCTATCGGGGGAGGTACGCAGTATTTT. Drawing the rest from reference TRBV28 and TRBJ2-3, the complete variable domain is DVKVTQSSRYLVKRTGEKVFLECVQDMDHENMFWYRQDPGLGLRLIYFSYDVKMKEKGDIPEGYSVSREKKERFSLILESASTNQTSMYLCASSSIGGGTQYFGPGTRLTVL.

The rearrangement links TRBV5-1 to TRBJ1-5, with 7 bases lining up with TRBD1. The CDR3 has 15 residues. The V segment lost 3 bases and the J segment 2 bases; nucleotides outside the gene matches: 5. Germline CDR1 SGHRS, CDR2 YFSETQ. CDR3: CASSSGQAGNQPQHF. The CDR3 bases are TGCGCCAGCAGCTCTGGACAGGCTGGCAATCAGCCCCAGCATTTT.

This chain connects TRBV4-3 to TRBJ2-6, with 7 bases aligning to TRBD1. V trimming: 3 bases; J trimming: 0 bases; junction bases outside the gene matches: 17. From germline, CDR1 is LGHNA and CDR2 YSLEER. The CDR3 is made up of 21 amino acids. CDR3 in amino acids: CASSQVGTEGRKFSGANVLTF. CDR3 bases: TGCGCCAGCAGCCAGGTTGGGACAGAGGGACGAAAATTCTCTGGGGCCAACGTCCTGACTTTC.

V and J are TRBV7-9 and TRBJ2-3, with D perhaps matching TRBD1 (6 bases). Germline CDR1 is SEHNR and CDR2 is FQNEAQ (reference sequence). Trimming left V 5 bases short and J 6 bases short, with 15 bases between. The CDR3 sequence is 14 residues long. CDR3 residues: CASSVRQGWDTQYF. The CDR3 nucleotides read TGTGCCAGCAGCGTTCGTCAGGGGTGGGATACGCAGTATTTT.

V usage is TRBV18 and J usage is TRBJ2-1; the D gene is possibly TRBD2 (5 bases). The germline gives CDR1 KGHSH, CDR2 LQKENI. The CDR3 totals 14 residues. Trimming removed 4 bases at V and 2 bases at J, with 9 bases between. CDR3 DNA sequence: TGTGCCAGCTCACGAGGGTCTGCCTACAATGAGCAGTTCTTC. Protein product: CASSRGSAYNEQFF.

This chain joins TRBV27 and TRBJ1-6; D call uncertain. The V and J ends lost 3 bases and 9 bases respectively, with 12 bases between them. The CDR3 contains 14 residues. Germline V gives CDR1 MNHEY, CDR2 SMNVEV (reference sequence). This CDR3 is CASSFARLASPLHF. In DNA form, the CDR3 reads TGTGCCAGCAGTTTCGCCCGCTTGGCTTCACCCCTCCACTTT.

The CDR3, as DNA: TGTGCCAGCAGTTACACACAGCCCCCCGGGGAGCTGTTTTTT. Its translation: CASSYTQPPGELFF. The V and J genes are TRBV6-6 and TRBJ2-2; no clear D. Trimming cost V 2 bases and J 6 bases, with 10 bases left between them. This CDR3 region has 14 residues. In germline, CDR1 is MNHNY, CDR2 SVGAGI (reference sequence).

Remarks on this clone: Other DNA sequences in this specimen translate into the identical CDR3. V is TRBV14 and J is TRBJ2-3, with D possibly TRBD1 on 5 matching bases. Germline loops: CDR1 SGHDN, CDR2 FVKESK. Trimming took 3 bases from V and 1 from J, leaving 8 bases between them. This CDR3 is built from 14 residues. Here the CDR3 DNA reads TGTGCCAGCAGCCAGGGGCTGGGCACAGATACGCAGTATTTT. It codes for CASSQGLGTDTQYF. The complete variable domain, with remaining parts taken from reference TRBV14 and TRBJ2-3, reads EAGVTQFPSHSVIEKGQTVTLRCDPISGHDNLYWYRRVMGKEIKFLLHFVKESKQDESGMPNNRFLAERTGGTYSTLKVQPAELEDSGVYFCASSQGLGTDTQYFGPGTRLTVL.

This sequence joins TRBV29-1 and TRBJ2-7; weak D call: TRBD1 (6 bases). This CDR3 is built from 13 residues. The V gene lost 4 bases and the J gene lost 3 bases, with 13 bases spanning the gap. CDR1 and CDR2 from the germline V gene are SQVTM and ANQGSEA. The CDR3 protein is CSVGSRGGYEQYF. CDR3 coding DNA: TGCAGCGTTGGGTCTCGAGGGGGCTACGAGCAGTACTTC.

V usage is TRBV9 and J usage is TRBJ1-2, with D tentatively TRBD1 (6 bases). Germline loops: CDR1 SGDLS, CDR2 YYNGEE. This CDR3 has 15 amino acids. V dropped 2 bases and J dropped 4 bases, with 15 bases sitting between them. This CDR3 reads CASSVSPGATYGYTF. CDR3 in DNA: TGTGCCAGCAGCGTCAGCCCGGGGGCCACCTATGGCTACACCTTC.

The chain recombines TRBV15 with TRBJ1-4; unclear D gene. V lost 3 bases and J lost 8, with 19 bases in between. The CDR3 covers 16 residues. CDR1 LNHNV and CDR2 YYDKDF come from the germline V gene (reference sequence). Written as DNA, the CDR3 is TGTGCCACCAGCAGCATTTTTGGGTCGAGAAAGGAAAAACTGTTTTTT. Its protein product is CATSSIFGSRKEKLFF.

The chain recombines TRBV27 with TRBJ2-7; a possible D gene is TRBD2 (7 bases). The V gene's germline CDR1 is MNHEY and CDR2 SMNVEV (reference sequence). V gave up 2 bases and J gave up 4 bases, with 18 bases separating them. This CDR3 has 16 residues. CDR3 DNA sequence: TGTGCCAGCAGTTTAAAGGGGCGGGAGAGGGGGTACGAGCAGTACTTC. Translation: CASSLKGRERGYEQYF.

The rearrangement links TRBV7-2 to TRBJ2-6; D is perhaps TRBD1 (6 bases). Trimming cost V 1 base and J 3 bases, with 7 bases left between them. The germline V gene has CDR1 SGHTA and CDR2 FQGNSA. There are 15 residues in the CDR3. DNA of the CDR3: TGTGCCAGCAGCTTAGACAGGGTTGGGGCCAACGTCCTGACTTTC. Protein product: CASSLDRVGANVLTF.

V usage is TRBV18 and J usage is TRBJ2-1; 12 bases fit TRBD2. J was trimmed by 4 bases and V by 8 bases; bases with no gene match: 9. Germline V gene sequence: CDR1 KGHSH, CDR2 LQKENI. The CDR3 consists of 16 residues. CDR3 DNA sequence: TGTGCCAGCACCCAGACTAGCGGGAGAGGGTACAATGAGCAGTTCTTC. Protein product: CASTQTSGRGYNEQFF. Full variable domain (outside the CDR3, taken from reference TRBV18 and TRBJ2-1): NAGVMQNPRHLVRRRGQEARLRCSPMKGHSHVYWYRQLPEEGLKFMVYLQKENIIDESGMPKERFSAEFPKEGPSILRIQQVVRGDSAAYFCASTQTSGRGYNEQFFGPGTRLTVL.

This clone was counted between two and nine times. The gene calls are TRBV7-3 and TRBJ2-1; 13 nucleotides match TRBD2. Germline CDR1 and CDR2: SGHTA and FQGTGA. Trimming took 4 bases from V and 5 from J; bases not matched to a gene: 2. The CDR3 is 15 residues long. Here the CDR3 DNA reads TGTGCCAGCAGCTCAGGACTAGCGGGGGACAATGAGCAGTTCTTC. Translating gives CASSSGLAGDNEQFF.

The chain uses TRBV7-2 and TRBJ1-2; perhaps TRBD1 as D (5 bases). V dropped 1 base and J dropped 4 bases, with 10 bases sitting between them. The CDR3 length is 14 residues. CDR1 and CDR2 from the germline V gene are SGHTA and FQGNSA. The CDR3 nucleotides are TGTGCCAGCAGCTTAGTCTTGGACACCTATGGCTACACCTTC. The encoded protein is CASSLVLDTYGYTF.

This clone was seen only a few times. The chain carries TRBV7-6 and TRBJ2-2; 10 bases are a match to TRBD1. Germline-derived CDR1 and CDR2 are SGHVS and FNYEAQ. The CDR3 spans 17 residues. V trimming: 1 base; J trimming: 5 bases; junction bases outside the gene matches: 7. CDR3 nucleotides: TGTGCCAGCAGCTTAGTAGCCGGGACAGGGGAGACCGGGGAGCTGTTTTTT. It codes for CASSLVAGTGETGELFF.

This sequence joins TRBV5-1 and TRBJ1-1, with TRBD1 matching 7 bases. CDR3 length: 16 amino acids. Germline values: CDR1 SGHRS, CDR2 YFSETQ. With V trimmed by 2 bases and J by 0 bases, 7 bases remained unmatched. CDR3 loop: CASSFRDRTMNTEAFF. CDR3 sequence (DNA): TGCGCCAGCAGCTTCCGGGACAGAACCATGAACACTGAAGCTTTCTTT.